The clone carrying this T cell receptor (beta chain) has ten or more counts. Its target is unknown. Time point described: newly diagnosed GD, antithyroid drugs for less than 3 months. Following extraction of RNA from PBMCs, that RNA was used to make the TCR library. Around 10 milliliters of peripheral blood were drawn into EDTA tubes. This sample is part of a study of regulatory T cells in long-lasting Graves disease. The TCR beta library used iRepertoire HTBI primers with Arm-PCR amplification of CDR3. TCRdb recomputed calls from the multiplex PCR reads with MiXCR, one row per CDR3 protein. Of about 200,000 distinct CDR3 sequences in the sample, around 20% are singletons; the top ten hold approximately 20%. Study-wide findings and caveats: Lower TCR diversity was seen in persistent Graves' patients than in newly diagnosed ones. TRBV28, TRBJ1-2 and TRBJ2-5 were favored in persistent disease. The sample size was small, and this may have reduced accuracy.

Germline CDR1 is SGHTA and CDR2 is FQGNSA. V was shortened by 2 bases and J by 3 bases, with 11 bases between the two germline ends. The CDR3 contains 14 residues. Sequences were derived from peripheral blood mononuclear cells (PBMCs), sampled at new diagnosis, from a patient treated with antithyroid drugs. This chain joins TRBV7-2 and TRBJ2-7, with D perhaps matching TRBD2 (6 bases). This clonotype was obtained from a female donor with Graves disease. CDR3 amino acids: CASSLLAGNYEQYF. In DNA form, the CDR3 reads TGTGCCAGCAGCTTATTGGCGGGAAACTACGAGCAGTACTTC.